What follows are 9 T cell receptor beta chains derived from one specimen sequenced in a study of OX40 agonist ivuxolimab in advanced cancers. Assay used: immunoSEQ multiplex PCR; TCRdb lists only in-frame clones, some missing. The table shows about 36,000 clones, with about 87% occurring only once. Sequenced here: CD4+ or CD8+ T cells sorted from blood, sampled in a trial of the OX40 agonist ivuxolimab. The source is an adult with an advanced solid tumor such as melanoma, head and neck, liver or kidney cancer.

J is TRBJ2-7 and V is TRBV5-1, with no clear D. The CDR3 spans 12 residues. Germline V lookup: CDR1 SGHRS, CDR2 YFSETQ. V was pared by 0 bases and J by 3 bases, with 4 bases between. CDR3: CASSLDRYEQYF. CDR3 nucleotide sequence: TGCGCCAGCAGCTTGGACCGCTACGAGCAGTACTTC.

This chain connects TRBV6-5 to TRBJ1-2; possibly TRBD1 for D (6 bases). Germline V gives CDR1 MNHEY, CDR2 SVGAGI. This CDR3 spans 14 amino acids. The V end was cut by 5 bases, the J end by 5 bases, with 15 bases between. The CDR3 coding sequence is TGTGCCAGCAGTCACGGGGAGGGGGATTATGGCTACACCTTC. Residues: CASSHGEGDYGYTF.

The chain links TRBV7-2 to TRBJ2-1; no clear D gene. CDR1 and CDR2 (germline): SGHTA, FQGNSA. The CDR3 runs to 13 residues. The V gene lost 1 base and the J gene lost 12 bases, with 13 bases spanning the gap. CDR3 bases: TGTGCCAGCAGCTTAGTAGGAGTCCCCCGGCAGTTCTTC. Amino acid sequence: CASSLVGVPRQFF.

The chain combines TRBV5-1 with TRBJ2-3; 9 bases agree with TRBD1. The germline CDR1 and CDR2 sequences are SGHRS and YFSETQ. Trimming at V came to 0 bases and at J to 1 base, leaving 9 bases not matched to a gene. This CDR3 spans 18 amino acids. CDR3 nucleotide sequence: TGCGCCAGCAGCTTGGTTGGGACAGGGTTACGGGGCACAGATACGCAGTATTTT. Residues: CASSLVGTGLRGTDTQYF.

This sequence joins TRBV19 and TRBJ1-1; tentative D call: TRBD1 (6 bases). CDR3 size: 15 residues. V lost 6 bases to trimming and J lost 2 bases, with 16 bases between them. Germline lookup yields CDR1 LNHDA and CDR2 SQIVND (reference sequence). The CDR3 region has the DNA TGTGCCAGTAGCTTAACAGGGATAAGAAACACTGAAGCTTTCTTT. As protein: CASSLTGIRNTEAFF. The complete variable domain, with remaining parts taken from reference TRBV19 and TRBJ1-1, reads DGGITQSPKYLFRKEGQNVTLSCEQNLNHDAMYWYRQDPGQGLRLIYYSQIVNDFQKGDIAEGYSVSREKKESFPLTVTSAQKNPTAFYLCASSLTGIRNTEAFFGQGTRLTVV.

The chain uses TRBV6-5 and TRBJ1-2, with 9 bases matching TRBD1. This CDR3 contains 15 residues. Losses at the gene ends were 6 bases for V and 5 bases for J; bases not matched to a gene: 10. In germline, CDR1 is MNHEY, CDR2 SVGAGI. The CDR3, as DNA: TGTGCCAGCAGGTCGCGGGCCGGGACAGGGTATGGCTACACCTTC. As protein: CASRSRAGTGYGYTF.

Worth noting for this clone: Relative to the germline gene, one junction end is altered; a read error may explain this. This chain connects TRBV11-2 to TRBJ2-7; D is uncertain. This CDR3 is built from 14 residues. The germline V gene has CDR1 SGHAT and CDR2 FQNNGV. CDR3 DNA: TGTGCCAGCAGTTTAGAAAGGGTTCGGACGGAGCAGTACTTC. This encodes CASSLERVRTEQYF.

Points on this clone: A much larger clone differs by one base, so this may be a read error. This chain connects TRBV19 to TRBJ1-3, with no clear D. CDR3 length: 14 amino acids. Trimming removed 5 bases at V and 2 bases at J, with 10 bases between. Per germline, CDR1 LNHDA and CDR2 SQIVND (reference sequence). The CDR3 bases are TGTGCCAGTAGTTCGGGGATGACTGGAAACACCATATATTTT. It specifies CASSSGMTGNTIYF.

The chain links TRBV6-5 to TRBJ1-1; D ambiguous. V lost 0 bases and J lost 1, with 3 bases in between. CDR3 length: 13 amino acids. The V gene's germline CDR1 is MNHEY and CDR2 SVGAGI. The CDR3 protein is CASSYSRNTEAFF. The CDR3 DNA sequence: TGTGCCAGCAGTTACTCAAGGAACACTGAAGCTTTCTTT.